A single sample gave rise to the 2 T cell receptor beta chains below, sequenced in a study of OX40 agonist ivuxolimab in advanced cancers. The assay was immunoSEQ multiplex PCR, and TCRdb's table has in-frame clones only and misses some. The sample records roughly 48,000 clones, 75% to 85% being singletons. Sample: CD4+ or CD8+ T cells sorted from blood, taken in a trial of the OX40 agonist ivuxolimab. The receptor source for this set is an adult with an advanced solid tumor such as melanoma, head and neck, liver or kidney cancer.

The chain has TRBV5-1 and TRBJ1-2, with D perhaps TRBD1 (6 bases). The CDR3 totals 14 residues. V lost 0 bases, J lost 6 bases, and 12 bases lay in between. Germline values: CDR1 SGHRS, CDR2 YFSETQ. The CDR3 nucleotides read TGCGCCAGCAGCTTGGCAGGGGTGTCGCATGGCTACACCTTC. This translates into CASSLAGVSHGYTF.

This sequence joins TRBV2 and TRBJ1-5; TRBD1 matches at 7 bases. This CDR3 has 18 residues. Unmatched junction bases numbered 18, after V lost 10 bases and J lost 0 bases. The V gene's germline CDR1 is SNHLY and CDR2 FYNNEI. For the CDR3, the DNA is TGTGCCACTACCGCGTCGAGCGGGACAGCAAATAGCAATCAGCCCCAGCATTTT. As protein: CATTASSGTANSNQPQHF.